These 18 T cell receptor beta chains came from one sample sequenced in a study of blood T cell repertoires in COVID-19. Some clones are missing from TCRdb's copy, which holds only in-frame ones; the method was immunoSEQ multiplex PCR. The sample carries just under 60,000 clones, approximately 78% recorded once. The specimen sequenced was peripheral blood. The source is a man of 80 years or more with acute or convalescent COVID-19.

This sequence joins TRBV19 and TRBJ1-5; D perhaps matches TRBD1 (5 bases). This CDR3 is 14 amino acids long. Germline V lookup: CDR1 LNHDA, CDR2 SQIVND (reference sequence). V gave up 3 bases and J gave up 7 bases, with 13 bases separating them. The CDR3 reads CASSIMGPRQPQHF. CDR3 in DNA: TGTGCCAGTAGTATTATGGGGCCCCGACAGCCCCAGCATTTT.

This clone occurred once. This chain uses TRBV11-3 with TRBJ1-6, with TRBD1 as a possible D gene (6 bases). The germline V gene has CDR1 SGHNT and CDR2 YENEEA. The CDR3 extends over 14 amino acids. V lost 6 bases, J lost 5 bases, and 11 bases lay in between. CDR3 DNA: TGTGCCAGCAGTTCGCACAGGGATAATTCACCCCTCCACTTT. This codes for CASSSHRDNSPLHF.

V and J are TRBV21-1 and TRBJ2-2; the DNA was not compared with TRBD2, the D call given in the table. TRBV21-1 is shown as a pseudogene. CDR3 length equals 15 residues. The CDR3 sequence is CASSKIAGVTGELFF. The CDR3 DNA sequence: TGTGCCAGCAGCAAAATAGCGGGAGTTACCGGGGAGCTGTTTTTT.

The V and J genes are TRBV6-2 or TRBV6-3 and TRBJ2-3; no clear D gene. V shed 0 bases and J shed 0 bases, with 7 bases lying between them. CDR1 is MNHEY, CDR2 SVGEGT, per germline. This CDR3 comprises 15 residues. The CDR3 coding sequence is TGTGCCAGCAGTTACTCTAGCAGTAGCACAGATACGCAGTATTTT. It codes for CASSYSSSSTDTQYF.

The genes are TRBV2 and TRBJ1-5, with D unclear. CDR1 is SNHLY, CDR2 FYNNEI, per germline. With 7 bases removed from V and 4 bases from J, the gap between germline ends came to 14 bases. The CDR3 extends over 14 amino acids. CDR3 bases: TGTGCCAGCACCCTTGAGTCCGGGAATCAGCCCCAGCATTTT. It translates to CASTLESGNQPQHF.

The V call is TRBV21-1, the J call TRBJ1-5; TRBD1, as called in the table, went unchecked against the DNA. TRBV21-1 is a pseudogene segment. The CDR3 loop spans 18 amino acids. DNA of the CDR3: TGTGCCAGCAGCAAAGGGCTTAACCGGGACAGGATCAATCAGCCCCAGCATTTT. Protein sequence: CASSKGLNRDRINQPQHF.

The V gene is TRBV11-3, the J gene TRBJ1-1, with TRBD1 matching 7 bases. There are 14 residues in the CDR3. The V and J ends lost 5 bases and 3 bases, in that order; junction bases with no gene match: 6. Germline loops: CDR1 SGHNT, CDR2 YENEEA. The CDR3 DNA sequence: TGTGCCAGCAGCAGCGGACAGGCGTACACTGAAGCTTTCTTT. The encoded protein is CASSSGQAYTEAFF.

This chain's CDR3 is CASSYAGTANTIYF. The CDR3 DNA reads as TGTGCCAGCAGTTACGCAGGGACAGCGAACACCATATATTTT. The gene calls are TRBV6-5 and TRBJ1-3; TRBD1 agrees at 7 bases. Germline values: CDR1 MNHEY, CDR2 SVGAGI. There are 14 residues in the CDR3. With V trimmed by 2 bases and J by 7 bases, 5 bases remained unmatched.

V is TRBV24-1 and J is TRBJ1-2; TRBD1 matches 7 bases. Germline assignment: CDR1 KGHDR and CDR2 SFDVKD. This CDR3 spans 15 amino acids. The V segment lost 2 bases and the J segment 4 bases; nucleotides outside the gene matches: 6. The CDR3 here is CATSDYRQGGYGYTF. The CDR3 DNA sequence: TGTGCCACCAGTGATTACCGACAGGGAGGCTATGGCTACACCTTC.

CDR3 in DNA: TGTGCCAGCAGTCGCGAGTTGAACACTGAAGCTTTCTTT. This encodes CASSRELNTEAFF. The rearrangement uses TRBV6-5 and TRBJ1-1; D is uncertain. CDR3 length: 13 residues. Trimming shortened V by 5 bases and J by 0 bases, and 7 bases separated the two germline ends. The germline CDR1 and CDR2 sequences are MNHEY and SVGAGI.

The chain employs TRBV3-1 (or the pseudogene TRBV3-2) and TRBJ1-3, with 7 bases matching TRBD1. Trimming took 5 bases from V and 11 from J; bases not matched to a gene: 6. Germline CDR1 and CDR2: LGHDT and YNNKEL (reference sequence). The CDR3 has 12 residues. CDR3: CASSSTGFSIYF. The CDR3 DNA is TGTGCCAGCAGCTCGACAGGGTTCTCCATATATTTT.

The chain carries TRBV3-1 (or the pseudogene TRBV3-2) and TRBJ1-2; 9 nucleotides match TRBD1. Germline V gene data show CDR1 as LGHDT and CDR2 as YNNKEL (reference sequence). With 5 bases clipped from V and 5 bases from J, the junction kept 3 bases outside the gene matches. The CDR3 has 13 amino acids. This CDR3 is CASSLGQGYGYTF. The CDR3 region has the DNA TGTGCCAGCAGCTTGGGACAGGGATATGGCTACACCTTC.

The chain recombines TRBV5-1 with TRBJ2-1; 7 bases agree with TRBD1. This CDR3 is built from 15 residues. The germline CDR1 and CDR2 sequences are SGHRS and YFSETQ. After removal of 0 bases from V and 3 bases from J, the junction contained 3 bases not matched to a gene. The CDR3 region is CASSLGGQVYNEQFF. The CDR3 bases are TGCGCCAGCAGCTTGGGTGGACAGGTCTACAATGAGCAGTTCTTC.

This clone has a handful of counts. V is TRBV3-1 (or the pseudogene TRBV3-2) and J is TRBJ2-1; the match to TRBD2 covers 7 bases. CDR1 and CDR2 (germline): LGHDT, YNNKEL (reference sequence). V trimming: 1 base; J trimming: 5 bases; junction bases outside the gene matches: 5. CDR3 length: 15 residues. The CDR3 DNA is TGTGCCAGCAGCCAAGCTGGGCTAGCGGACAATGAGCAGTTCTTC. Protein product: CASSQAGLADNEQFF.

The chain recombines TRBV4-1 with TRBJ1-2; D is unclear. Trimming cost V 0 bases and J 5 bases, with 19 bases left between them. The V gene's germline CDR1 is MGHRA and CDR2 YSYEKL. This CDR3 is 17 amino acids long. CDR3 nucleotides: TGCGCCAGCAGCCAAGAGGGAACACAGCGATGGGAGTATGGCTACACCTTC. It translates to CASSQEGTQRWEYGYTF.

A few counts support this clone. The V and J genes are TRBV3-1 (or the pseudogene TRBV3-2) and TRBJ1-1; TRBD1 matches 11 bases. The V segment lost 3 bases and the J segment 4 bases; nucleotides outside the gene matches: 4. Germline CDR1 and CDR2: LGHDT and YNNKEL (reference sequence). The CDR3 runs 15 residues. CDR3 in DNA: TGTGCCAGCAGCCATGGGACAGGGGGTTTCACTGAAGCTTTCTTT. Protein: CASSHGTGGFTEAFF.

This chain joins TRBV5-6 and TRBJ2-1; 12 bases match TRBD2. The CDR3 consists of 16 residues. Germline CDR1 and CDR2: SGHDT and YYEEEE. J gave up 4 bases and V 5 bases, and 7 bases lay outside the gene matches. CDR3 nucleotide sequence: TGTGCCAGCAGTTATGGACTAGCGGGGTTATACAATGAGCAGTTCTTC. Translating gives CASSYGLAGLYNEQFF.

The rearrangement joins TRBV24-1 to TRBJ2-3; TRBD2 agrees at 7 bases. With 3 bases clipped from V and 6 bases from J, the junction kept 8 bases outside the gene matches. CDR3 length: 15 residues. The V gene's germline CDR1 is KGHDR and CDR2 SFDVKD. The CDR3 DNA reads as TGTGCCACCAGTGATCGGCGGGAGAGGGGCGATACGCAGTATTTT. This sequence encodes CATSDRRERGDTQYF.